The clone carrying this T cell receptor beta chain is deemed medium-sized. TCRdb used MiXCR to reprocess the 5' RACE reads, holding one entry per CDR3 protein. The sample has 2,500 or so distinct CDR3 sequences, just under 2% seen once. Per the germline V gene, CDR1 is SEHNR and CDR2 is FQNEAQ (reference sequence). The CDR3 covers 12 residues. The ends were cut back, 5 bases at V and 5 bases at J, with 9 bases in the middle. The data originate from a study of spatial heterogeneity in lung cancer. The time point here: sample taken at primary tumor resection. Unsorted whole RNA of tumor, nontumor lung or frozen PBMC was sequenced.

Specimen: normal lung tissue next to the tumor, collected at surgery. The rearrangement joins TRBV7-9 to TRBJ2-5; D uncertain. This clonotype was obtained from a male donor with early-stage non-small cell lung cancer. The CDR3 region is CASSRTVETQYF. The CDR3 nucleotides read TGTGCCAGCAGCCGGACGGTCGAGACCCAGTACTTC.